The source of this T cell receptor (beta chain) is a study of blood T cell repertoires in COVID-19 (dated by TCRdb to 2019 to 2021). In terms of the full investigation: The collaborator samples originated in the United States, Italy and Spain and spanned the acute and convalescent phases of COVID-19. The material from the prospective study consisted of cDNA or gDNA derived from T cells, B-cell-depleted T cells, or PBMCs. Deeply sampled blood TCRbeta repertoires from subjects exposed to, actively infected with, or recovered from COVID-19 were included in the dataset. The repertoires were made available in a free public database intended to serve as a resource for research on the immune response to SARS-CoV-2. The samples were drawn from two sources: the first 160 participants of the ongoing ImmuneRACE study, and 1,200 or so subjects contributed by 6 global collaborators. Sample metadata almost always included a de-identified subject ID, COVID-19 status, age in years and sex. Where available, HLA class I and class II types were obtained from metadata supplied by the sample provider rather than from assay-based typing.

Collaborating institutions collected whole blood in K2EDTA tubes following their own protocols. For TCRbeta analysis, collaborators shipped samples in one of three forms: frozen whole blood, isolated PBMCs, or DNA extracted from either of those sample types. TCRbeta CDR3 regions were amplified from genomic DNA using the immunoSEQ Assay, a bias-controlled multiplex PCR. As for the authors' bioinformatics: The number of nucleated cells in each sample was estimated by amplification of reference gene primers within the assay. Sequence reads were collapsed and filtered to measure the absolute abundance of every unique TCRbeta CDR3 rearrangement. For each sample, productive Simpson clonality was calculated as the square root of Simpson's diversity index over productive rearrangements. Held by TCRdb, this immuneACCESS table contains in-frame sequences only and omits some clones. Under half of the omission traces to an unresolved V gene where checked; the cause of the rest is unknown. V, J and clone size were drawn from that table, and D and trimming were deduced from the DNA. The sample records some 150,000 clones, approximately 80% of which are singletons. In total, the top ten clones hold about 5% of the sample.

A distance of 6 bases separates the germline ends of V and J, which lose 2 bases and 2 bases respectively. The CDR3 holds 13 amino acids from the cysteine to the phenylalanine. The retained sequence is limited to the CDR3, 39 bases, with the frame set at the first base. From the germline V gene, CDR1 is SGHNT and CDR2 is YENEEA. Remarks on this clone: This clone's antigen is unknown. No base quality values were provided; no much bigger clone lies one nucleotide off. Distinct nucleotide sequences in the sample also encode this CDR3.

The research as a whole found: Clinical and demographic metadata were provided uncurated, with the amount varying by source and participant.

The chain couples TRBV11-3 to TRBJ1-1; the best D guess is TRBD1, with 5 bases matching. What was sequenced was peripheral blood. The origin of this receptor is a woman aged 45-59 years with acute or convalescent COVID-19. The CDR3 is CASSLQGNTEAFF. The DNA sequence reads TGTGCCAGCAGCTTACAGGGAAACACTGAAGCTTTCTTT.